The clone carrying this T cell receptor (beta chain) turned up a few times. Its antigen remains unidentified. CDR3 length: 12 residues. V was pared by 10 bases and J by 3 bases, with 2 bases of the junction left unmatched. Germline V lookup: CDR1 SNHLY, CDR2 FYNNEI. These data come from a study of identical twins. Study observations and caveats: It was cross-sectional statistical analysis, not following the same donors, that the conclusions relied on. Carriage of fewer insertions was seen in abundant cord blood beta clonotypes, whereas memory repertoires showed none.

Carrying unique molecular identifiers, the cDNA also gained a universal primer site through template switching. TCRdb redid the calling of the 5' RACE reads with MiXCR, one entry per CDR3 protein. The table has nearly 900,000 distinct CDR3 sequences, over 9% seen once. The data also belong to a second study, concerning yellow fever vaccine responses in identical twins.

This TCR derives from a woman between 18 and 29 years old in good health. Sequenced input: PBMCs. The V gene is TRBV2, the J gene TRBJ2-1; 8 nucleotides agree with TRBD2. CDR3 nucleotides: TGTGCCACGGGAGGGGACTACAATGAGCAGTTCTTC. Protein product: CATGGDYNEQFF.